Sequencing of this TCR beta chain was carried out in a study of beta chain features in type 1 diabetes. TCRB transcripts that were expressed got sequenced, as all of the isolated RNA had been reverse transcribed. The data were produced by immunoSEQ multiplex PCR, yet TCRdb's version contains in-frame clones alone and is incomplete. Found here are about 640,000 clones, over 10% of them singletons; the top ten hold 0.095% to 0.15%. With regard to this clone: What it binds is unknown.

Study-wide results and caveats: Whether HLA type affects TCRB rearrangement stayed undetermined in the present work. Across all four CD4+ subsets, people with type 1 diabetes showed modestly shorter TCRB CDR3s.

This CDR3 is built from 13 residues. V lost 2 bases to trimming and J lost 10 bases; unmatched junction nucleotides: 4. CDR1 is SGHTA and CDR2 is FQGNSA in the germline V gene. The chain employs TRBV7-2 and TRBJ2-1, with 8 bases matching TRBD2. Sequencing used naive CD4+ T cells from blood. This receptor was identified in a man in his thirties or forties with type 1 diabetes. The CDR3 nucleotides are TGTGCCAGCAGCTTAAATAGCGGGGAAGAGCAGTTCTTC. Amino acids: CASSLNSGEEQFF.